This record concerns one T cell receptor (beta chain) sequence. This clone was found a few times. Its recognized antigen is unknown. Base qualities are missing; no much larger clone stands one base away. The sample comes from a study of shared clonotypes between healthy human individuals (TCRdb year 2020). At the level of the whole study: A couple of women and three men aged 18 to 49 years were included in the cohort. Per donor, three plates each were used for CD4 naive and CD4 memory, two for CD8 naive, and one for CD8 memory. Blood TCR repertoires of roughly five healthy adults were deeply sequenced to estimate repertoire size and the extent of clonotype sharing between individuals. To increase sequencing depth and limit assay-specific biases, TCR repertoire library preparation and sequencing were carried out by different laboratories using diverse techniques. Per donor, leukapheresis produced somewhere between about 0.9 and 9 billion PBMCs.

What the authors observed across the whole study: Because the study included only a small number of donors, the genetic and exposure-history diversity represented was limited. Pairwise subsampling indicated that sequencing depth was expected to affect the degree of clonotype sharing among donors. Compared with non-shared clonotypes, clonotypes shared by all four sorted-subset donors had higher generation probabilities. Sampling was restricted to blood, and TCR repertoires in tissue are likely to differ from TCR repertoires in blood. Naive subsets generally had larger estimated clonotype richness than memory subsets. Even with the large sequencing depth, rarefaction of the sorted-subset datasets indicated that sequencing was incomplete. When a handful of donors were compared, the shared fraction of clonotypes was about 5.2% for naive CD4, approximately 3.3% for naive CD8, more than 2% for memory CD4, and 0.35% to 0.4% for memory CD8.

TCR CDR3 regions were amplified from genomic DNA by multiplex PCR using the deep immunoSEQ assay. Genomic DNA extracted from each cell subset was distributed evenly over all wells of several immunoSEQ 96-well plates, and each plate served as one replicate. For sorted subsets, about 200 ng genomic DNA, equal to some 28,000 T cell genomes, was loaded into each replicate PCR. The purified libraries were quantified using a Qubit 3.0 fluorometer, sized with a Bioanalyzer 2100, and then quantified again using the KAPA Library Quantification kit. A separate single-read 150-cycle Illumina NextSeq 550 flow cell was used to sequence each immunoSEQ 96-well plate. The study's processing was this. Because the immunoSEQ output held only junctional sequences and lacked quality scores, the filtering could not match the filtering applied to full-length reads. To assign V/J genes and CDR3, sequences were annotated using PyIR, a Python wrapper for IgBLAST v1.9, with IMGT germline references. Reads with weak V/J assignments (E-value above 1e-6), missing CDR3, stop codons, out-of-frame junctions, or ambiguous translated residues were removed. V3J clonotypes were defined as sequences sharing an identical inferred V gene, J gene, and CDR3 amino acid sequence. To compute the percentage overlap between repertoires, the number of shared unique clonotypes was divided by the size of the smaller repertoire. Repertoire richness was assessed with RTK rarefaction, the Chao1 estimator, and Recon v2.1 estimates of unobserved clonotypes. For all TCRbeta clonotypes obtained by the gDNA method from a few donors, generation probabilities were computed with OLGA. TCRdb's version of the immuneACCESS table is confined to in-frame rearrangements and falls short of the full clone set. An unresolved V gene accounts for under half of the shortfall where checked; the remainder is of unknown origin. That table supplies the V and J calls and clone size; D and trimming were determined from the DNA. The sample contains about 2 million clones, 95% of them found a single time. The ten largest clones capture 0.13% of the sample.

CDR1 and CDR2 are drawn from the germline V gene (reference sequence): SEHNR, FQNEAQ. The CDR3 contains 15 residues, cysteine and phenylalanine counted. The retained sequence is limited to the CDR3, 45 bases, with the frame set at the first base. At the junction V is shortened by 5 bases and J by 1 base, with 14 bases in between. Donors were healthy HIV-negative adults with no recently reported acute infections or vaccinations. Only Caucasian adults living in Nashville, Tennessee, USA were represented among the donors. CD4+ T cells were enriched by magnetic negative selection; naive cells were then positively selected on CD45RA, and the negative fraction formed the memory subset. After blood collection by leukapheresis, PBMCs were isolated using Ficoll-Histopaque density gradient centrifugation and then cryopreserved in the vapor phase of liquid nitrogen. Analytical flow cytometry was used to check the purity and quantity of every magnetically sorted T cell population. Genomic DNA was isolated from every sorted fraction and measured by UV absorbance on a Nanodrop 2000c.

The source of this sequence is a man between 18 and 29 years old in good health. In this chain, TRBV7-9 is recombined with TRBJ1-1, with the D segment identity uncertain. What was sequenced was naive CD4+ T cells sorted from blood. The cell subset or site label of this sample denotes: CD45RA+ positively selected. DNA sequence: TGTGCCAGCAGCCCATCGATGGGGAGGAACACTGAAGCTTTCTTT. This codes for CASSPSMGRNTEAFF. Here the CDR3 is joined to the reference TRBV7-9 and TRBJ1-1 genes, and the full variable domain is: DTGVSQNPRHKITKRGQNVTFRCDPISEHNRLYWYRQTLGQGPEFLTYFQNEAQLEKSRLLSDRFSAERPKGSFSTLEIQRTEQGDSAMYLCASSPSMGRNTEAFFGQGTRLTVV.